These T cell receptor beta chains were read from a single sample in a study of shared T cell receptors in the human thymus. The method was immunoSEQ multiplex PCR; TCRdb's version includes in-frame clones alone and lacks a portion of them. The sample carries about 730,000 clones, approximately 83% recorded once. These same records also appear under a second study, on human thymus T cells.

The material sequenced was thymocytes. These receptors originate from a girl under three years old with a congenital heart defect. Both conserved end residues are part of each CDR3. D genes are given only for firm matches. The size field is filled for only some rows; it gives once, few, many or a size class.

once,TRBJ2-4,TRBV10-3,.,17,TGTGCCATCAGTCGCCGGGACGGGACAAGCGCCAAAAACATTCAGTACTTC,CAISRRDGTSAKNIQYF
few,TRBJ2-7,TRBV30,TRBD2,13,TGTGCCTGGAGTCTAGCGGGGTACTACGAGCAGTACTTC,CAWSLAGYYEQYF
.,TRBJ2-1,TRBV5-1,TRBD2,18,TGCGCCAGCAGCCCGTGGGGCCCGACTAGCGCGTCCTACAATGAGCAGTTCTTC,CASSPWGPTSASYNEQFF
.,TRBJ2-7,TRBV6-5,.,15,TGTGCCAGCAGTAGGCTTCGACGCGGATCCTACGAGCAGTACTTC,CASSRLRRGSYEQYF
once,TRBJ1-2,TRBV12-5,TRBD1,15,TGTGCTAGTGGTTCCCCGGGACAGGGAAACTATGGCTACACCTTC,CASGSPGQGNYGYTF
.,TRBJ2-2,TRBV6-1,TRBD1,14,TGTGCCAGCCGGACAGGGGGCGACACCGGGGAGCTGTTTTTT,CASRTGGDTGELFF
.,TRBJ2-1,TRBV4-1,.,15,TGCGCCAGCACCCCGGTAGCGGCTACCTACAATGAGCAGTTCTTC,CASTPVAATYNEQFF
few,TRBJ1-1,TRBV5-1,TRBD1,16,TGCGCCAGCAGCTTTAGACAGGGGGCGGTGAACACTGAAGCTTTCTTT,CASSFRQGAVNTEAFF
few,TRBJ2-2,TRBV5-6,TRBD2,18,TGTGCCAGCAGTAACCTTATGCGGGGGGGCCTAGGGACCGGGGAGCTGTTTTTT,CASSNLMRGGLGTGELFF
.,TRBJ1-5,TRBV18,TRBD1,19,TGTGCCAGCTCACCGAGGGGGACAGGGTCCGAATTAGGCAATCAGCCCCAGCATTTT,CASSPRGTGSELGNQPQHF
.,TRBJ2-3,TRBV2,TRBD2,19,TGTGCCAGCAGTAACCGGACTAGCGGGGGGGGACCTAGCACAGATACGCAGTATTTT,CASSNRTSGGGPSTDTQYF
.,TRBJ2-7,TRBV6-5,.,14,TGTGCCAGCAGTTACAGTCGGGTCTCCTACGAGCAGTACTTC,CASSYSRVSYEQYF
.,TRBJ1-1,TRBV9,.,14,TGTGCCAGCAGGGAGGGAGGGCCGGGCACTGAAGCTTTCTTT,CASREGGPGTEAFF
.,TRBJ2-5,TRBV5-6,TRBD1,14,TGTGCCAGCAGCTTGGGGACAGGACAAGAGACCCAGTACTTC,CASSLGTGQETQYF
.,TRBJ2-7,TRBV4-1,TRBD1,16,TGCGCCAGCAGCCAAGACGACCGGGACAGCTCCTACGAGCAGTACTTC,CASSQDDRDSSYEQYF
few,TRBJ1-3,TRBV5-6,.,16,TGTGCCAGCAGCGGAGAAAGCCAACGCTCTGGAAACACCATATATTTT,CASSGESQRSGNTIYF
once,TRBJ1-2,TRBV28,.,13,TGTGCCAGCAGTTTCGACAGCCTATATGGCTACACCTTC,CASSFDSLYGYTF
.,TRBJ1-4,TRBV5-5,.,14,TGTGCCAGCAGCTGGGGACTCGTCGGTGAAAAACTGTTTTTT,CASSWGLVGEKLFF
once,TRBJ1-2,TRBV6-1,TRBD1,14,TGTGCCAGCACTAAAGACAGGGGTCGGTATGGCTACACCTTC,CASTKDRGRYGYTF
.,TRBJ1-1,TRBV5-4,.,16,TGTGCCAGCACCTCACTCTCCGGGGACACGGGGACTGAAGCTTTCTTT,CASTSLSGDTGTEAFF
.,TRBJ1-3,TRBV10-3,.,18,TGTGCCATCACTCCAACACCGGGAGAGGGATCATCTGGAAACACCATATATTTT,CAITPTPGEGSSGNTIYF
.,TRBJ1-1,TRBV19,TRBD1,14,TGTGCCAGTAGTCACAGACAGGGGGCTCTGGAAGCTTTCTTT,CASSHRQGALEAFF
few,TRBJ2-3,TRBV6-5,.,15,TGTGCCAGCATGGACTTAACAAAATCCACAGATACGCAGTATTTT,CASMDLTKSTDTQYF
.,TRBJ2-1,TRBV2,TRBD1,16,TGTGCCAGCAGGGGGGGGGTGGGACAGGGTTACAATGAGCAGTTCTTC,CASRGGVGQGYNEQFF
.,TRBJ2-7,TRBV19,TRBD1,18,TGTGCCAGTAGTATAGTGGGACAGGGGGACTTCGGCTCCTACGAGCAGTACTTC,CASSIVGQGDFGSYEQYF